Each of the 11 T cell receptor beta chains below was sequenced from the same sample in a study of blood T cell repertoires in COVID-19. Sequencing was performed with immunoSEQ multiplex PCR; in TCRdb, only in-frame clones are kept and a portion is missing. Seen here are 120,000 or so clones, 70% to 75% observed once, and the top ten hold more than 5%. The sample consisted of peripheral blood. The receptor set was obtained from a man between 60 and 75 years old with acute or convalescent COVID-19.

V usage is TRBV19 and J usage is TRBJ2-1; TRBD1 might be the D (5 bases). Trimming removed 5 bases at V and 7 bases at J, with 12 bases between. Germline V gene sequence: CDR1 LNHDA, CDR2 SQIVND (reference sequence). The CDR3 has 13 residues. In nucleotides, the CDR3 is TGTGCCAGTAGTCTGCAGGGTTGGAATGAGCAGTTCTTC. It is translated as CASSLQGWNEQFF. Together with reference TRBV19 and TRBJ2-1, the CDR3 gives the full variable domain: DGGITQSPKYLFRKEGQNVTLSCEQNLNHDAMYWYRQDPGQGLRLIYYSQIVNDFQKGDIAEGYSVSREKKESFPLTVTSAQKNPTAFYLCASSLQGWNEQFFGPGTRLTVL.

The V call is TRBV12-5, the J call TRBJ2-7, with D possibly TRBD2 on 5 matching bases. V was trimmed by 3 bases and J by 5 bases, leaving 11 bases between them. CDR1 and CDR2 from the germline V gene are LGHNT and FRNRAP. This CDR3 has 13 residues. DNA of the CDR3: TGTGCTAGTGGTTTCGAAGCGCGGGACGAGCAGTACTTC. Translating gives CASGFEARDEQYF.

This clone was observed a single time. This sequence joins TRBV4-1 and TRBJ1-2; maybe TRBD1 (5 bases). This CDR3 region has 14 residues. V lost 1 base and J lost 7, with 13 bases in between. In germline, CDR1 is MGHRA, CDR2 YSYEKL. The DNA for the CDR3 is TGCGCCAGCAGCCAAGCCACGGGACTCGGTGGCTACACCTTC. Its protein product is CASSQATGLGGYTF.

The gene calls are TRBV5-5 and TRBJ2-3, with D uncertain. The CDR3 is 12 amino acids. Trimming removed 0 bases at V and 5 bases at J, with 4 bases between. Germline assignment: CDR1 SGHKS and CDR2 YYEKEE (reference sequence). Here the CDR3 reads CASSLGLDTQYF. CDR3 DNA: TGTGCCAGCAGCTTGGGACTAGATACGCAGTATTTT.

The CDR3 protein is CASSSIGQGNTEAFF. CDR3 nucleotides: TGTGCCAGCAGCTCAATAGGGCAGGGGAACACTGAAGCTTTCTTT. The V call is TRBV5-4, the J call TRBJ1-1; D may be TRBD1 (5 bases). Per the germline V gene, CDR1 is SGHNT and CDR2 is YYREEE (reference sequence). The CDR3 has 15 amino acids. V lost 3 bases, J lost 1 base, and 13 bases lay in between.

The CDR3 nucleotides read TGTGCCAGCAATTTGGAGACGGTAGAGGGCTACACCTTC. Residues: CASNLETVEGYTF. The chain uses TRBV2 and TRBJ1-2, with D unclear. With 7 bases removed from V and 8 bases from J, the gap between germline ends came to 17 bases. The CDR3 is 13 residues long. Germline V gives CDR1 SNHLY, CDR2 FYNNEI.

The CDR3 sequence is CSVAGQGYSGNTIYF. CDR3 in DNA: TGCAGCGTTGCGGGACAGGGGTACTCTGGAAACACCATATATTTT. The gene calls are TRBV29-1 and TRBJ1-3; 10 nucleotides agree with TRBD1. The V gene end was trimmed by 4 bases and the J gene end by 0 bases; junction bases not matched to a gene: 3. The length of the CDR3 is 15 residues. Germline assignment: CDR1 SQVTM and CDR2 ANQGSEA.

The CDR3 sequence: CASSEYPPGQGNEKLFF. The CDR3 DNA reads as TGCGCCAGCAGCGAATACCCACCGGGACAGGGAAATGAAAAACTGTTTTTT. This sequence joins TRBV5-1 and TRBJ1-4, with 9 bases that match TRBD1. Germline V gives CDR1 SGHRS, CDR2 YFSETQ. The V gene end was trimmed by 4 bases and the J gene end by 5 bases; junction bases not matched to a gene: 12. CDR3 size: 17 residues. Full variable domain (outside the CDR3, taken from reference TRBV5-1 and TRBJ1-4): KAGVTQTPRYLIKTRGQQVTLSCSPISGHRSVSWYQQTPGQGLQFLFEYFSETQRNKGNFPGRFSGRQFSNSRSEMNVSTLELGDSALYLCASSEYPPGQGNEKLFFGSGTQLSVL.

This clone was seen at least ten times. The V call is TRBV25-1, the J call TRBJ2-1; weak D call: TRBD2 (6 bases). Trimming took off 8 bases at V and 3 bases at J, with 11 bases between the two ends. The CDR3 loop spans 13 amino acids. The germline V gene has CDR1 MGHDK and CDR2 SYGVNS. CDR3 protein: CASGGEIYNEQFF. CDR3 sequence (DNA): TGTGCCAGCGGCGGGGAGATCTACAATGAGCAGTTCTTC.

This chain joins TRBV6-4 and TRBJ2-3; TRBD2 might be the D (5 bases). The CDR3 contains 13 residues. Germline V CDR1 and CDR2: MRHNA, SNTAGT. The V end was cut by 3 bases, the J end by 3 bases, with 7 bases between. CDR3 protein: CASSDQRTDTQYF. The CDR3 DNA reads TGTGCCAGCAGTGATCAGCGGACAGATACGCAGTATTTT.

This clone was observed a handful of times. The chain recombines TRBV5-1 with TRBJ1-5; a weak D match, TRBD1 (6 bases). The CDR3 runs 13 residues. Trimming took 7 bases from V and 5 from J, leaving 13 bases between them. The germline V gene has CDR1 SGHRS and CDR2 YFSETQ. CDR3 DNA: TGCGCCAGCCGGAACAGGGAAGATCAGCCCCAGCATTTT. Translating gives CASRNREDQPQHF.